The sequence of this TCR beta chain was determined in a study of T-cell reconstitution after alpha-beta-depleted transplantation in children. Unique molecular identifiers were used in preparing the TCRbeta library. TCRdb used MiXCR to reprocess the PCR reads, holding one entry per CDR3 protein. The table shows about 400,000 distinct CDR3 sequences, with about a fifth occurring only once. This CDR3 region has 14 residues. V gave up 3 bases and J gave up 7 bases; unmatched junction bases: 12. Per the germline V gene, CDR1 is SQVTM and CDR2 is ANQGSEA. This clonotype was seen many times. Material: PBMCs from the stem cell graft donor, obtained from the stem cell graft. This chain joins TRBV29-1 and TRBJ2-7, with TRBD2 identical over 7 bases. This TCR was sampled from a human donor who donated a stem cell graft to a child with acute myeloid leukemia. CDR3 protein: CSVDRPGGLGEQYF. CDR3 bases: TGCAGCGTTGATCGGCCGGGAGGACTGGGGGAGCAGTACTTC.